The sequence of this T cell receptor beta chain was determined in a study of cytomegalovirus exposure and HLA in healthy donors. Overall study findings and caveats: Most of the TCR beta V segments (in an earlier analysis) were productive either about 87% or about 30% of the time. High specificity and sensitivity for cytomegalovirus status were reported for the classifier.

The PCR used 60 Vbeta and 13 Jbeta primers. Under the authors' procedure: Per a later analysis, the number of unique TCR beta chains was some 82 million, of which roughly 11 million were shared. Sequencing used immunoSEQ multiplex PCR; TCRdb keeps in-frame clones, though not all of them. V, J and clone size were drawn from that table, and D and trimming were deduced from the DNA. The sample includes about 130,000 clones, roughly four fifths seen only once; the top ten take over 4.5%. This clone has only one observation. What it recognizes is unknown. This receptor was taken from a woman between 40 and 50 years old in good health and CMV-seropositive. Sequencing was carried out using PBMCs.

CDR3 nucleotides: TGTGCCAGCAGGGGATCTGCGGGGCAGTACTTC. Amino acids: CASRGSAGQYF. This chain links TRBV11-2 with TRBJ2-7, with D possibly being TRBD2 (5 bases). Germline V gene lookup returns CDR1 SGHAT and CDR2 FQNNGV. Trimming pared 6 bases from V and 9 bases from J, leaving 12 bases between. The CDR3 contains 11 residues.